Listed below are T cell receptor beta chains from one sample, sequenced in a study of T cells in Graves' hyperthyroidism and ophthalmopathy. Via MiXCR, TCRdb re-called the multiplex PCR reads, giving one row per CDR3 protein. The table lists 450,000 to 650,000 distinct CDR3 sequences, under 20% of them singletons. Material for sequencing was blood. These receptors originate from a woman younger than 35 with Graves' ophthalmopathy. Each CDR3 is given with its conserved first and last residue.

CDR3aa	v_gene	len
CASSQGPTDTQYF	TRBV4-1	13
CASSFLAGSNEQFF	TRBV7-2	14
CASSHTSGSGTQYF	TRBV7-8	14
CAWRSGAGNEQFF	TRBV30	13
CASSLDGRGNSPLHF	TRBV5-1	15
CSVGLPYNEQFF	TRBV20-1	12
CASRAGTGQTGELFF	TRBV6-4	15
CSVEGDRDYGYTF	TRBV29-1	13
CSAYPEETQYF	TRBV20-1	11
CASSLGPPLSGANVLTF	TRBV27	17
CASSHFEGFGETQYF	TRBV14	15
CASSLGPGSGNTIYF	TRBV7-3	15
CASSPRTEPYEQYF	TRBV5-8	14
CATSSAWDRSIYGYTF	TRBV15	16
CASSQDQLADQETQYF	TRBV4-1	16
CASRPRDRDIHEAFF	TRBV28	15
CASSTGGVTQYF	TRBV28	12
CASTPGTQETQYF	TRBV28	13
CASSRESYNEQFF	TRBV28	13
CASSLSGGANQPQHF	TRBV5-1	15
CSASEGGGHTDTQYF	TRBV20-1	15
CATSRPSSGGHTQYF	TRBV15	15
CASSLGEVRGTQYF	TRBV7-2	14
CASSTRPHRVSVYNEQFF	TRBV7-2	18
CTSSPPKGSGSPYNEQFF	TRBV18	18
CATSDWSGAGYTF	TRBV24-1	13
CASSWSTGYGYTF	TRBV28	13
CASSKEMGHPLPYEQYF	TRBV7-8	17
CASRGTGGVTDTQYF	TRBV19	15
CASINSGAEETQYF	TRBV12-3/TRBV12-4	14
CSTSYGYTF	TRBV20-1	9
CSYRQGANTIYF	TRBV29-1	12